This paragraph covers one T cell receptor (beta chain) sequence. The PCR used 60 Vbeta and 13 Jbeta primers. Sequencing was performed with immunoSEQ multiplex PCR; in TCRdb, only in-frame clones are kept and a portion is missing. The sample carries over 150,000 clones, approximately 74% recorded once. This CDR3 contains 18 residues. V shed 1 base and J 4 bases; nucleotides not matched to a gene: 13. In germline, CDR1 is SEHNR, CDR2 FQNEAQ (reference sequence). This record belongs to a study of cytomegalovirus exposure and HLA in healthy donors. The genes are TRBV7-9 and TRBJ2-7; TRBD1 matches at 10 bases. The sequencing input was PBMCs. The clonotype was recovered from a man aged 25-45 years in good health and CMV-seronegative. DNA for the CDR3: TGTGCCAGCAGCTTAGTTGGGACAGGGGCGAGGGTCTTGTACGAGCAGTACTTC. Protein: CASSLVGTGARVLYEQYF.